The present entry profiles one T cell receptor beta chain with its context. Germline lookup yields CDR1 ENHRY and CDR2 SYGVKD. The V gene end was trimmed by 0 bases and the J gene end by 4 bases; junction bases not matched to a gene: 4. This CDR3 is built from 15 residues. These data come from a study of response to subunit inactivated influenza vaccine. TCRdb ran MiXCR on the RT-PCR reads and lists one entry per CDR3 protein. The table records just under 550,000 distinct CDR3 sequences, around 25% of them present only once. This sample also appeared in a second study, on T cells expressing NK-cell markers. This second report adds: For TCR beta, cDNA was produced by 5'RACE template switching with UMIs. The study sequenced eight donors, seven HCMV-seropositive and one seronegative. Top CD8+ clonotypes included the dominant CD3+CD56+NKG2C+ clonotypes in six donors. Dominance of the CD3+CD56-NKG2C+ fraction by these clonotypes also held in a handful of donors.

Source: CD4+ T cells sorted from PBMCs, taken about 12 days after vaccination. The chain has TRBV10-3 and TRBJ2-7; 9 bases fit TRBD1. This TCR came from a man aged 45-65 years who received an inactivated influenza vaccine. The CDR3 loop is CAISESLDRGYEQYF. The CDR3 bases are TGTGCCATCAGTGAGTCGTTGGACAGGGGTTACGAGCAGTACTTC.